A single sample is the source of the 15 T cell receptor beta chains below, sequenced in a study of T-cell memory formation after mild COVID-19. TCRdb called the 5' RACE reads again in MiXCR, with one record for every CDR3 protein. The table records more than 250,000 distinct CDR3 sequences, around 16% of them present only once. The specimen was PBMCs or a T cell subset sorted from them (not recorded which). The receptors shown here come from a man between 18 and 35 years old who had mild COVID-19 (a few samples of this study predate the infection). Cell type and time point are not known.

The genes are TRBV4-3 and TRBJ2-3; D might be TRBD1 (6 bases). Germline values: CDR1 LGHNA, CDR2 YSLEER. With 2 bases removed from V and 4 bases from J, the gap between germline ends came to 13 bases. This CDR3 has 15 amino acids. The CDR3 sequence is CASSQLYEGADTQYF. CDR3 nucleotides: TGCGCCAGCAGCCAACTTTACGAGGGGGCAGATACGCAGTATTTT.

The chain links TRBV7-2 to TRBJ2-7; D is unclear. Trimming pared 2 bases from V and 0 bases from J, leaving 8 bases between. Germline-derived CDR1 and CDR2 are SGHTA and FQGNSA. This CDR3 is 14 amino acids long. The CDR3 sequence: CASSLTTGSYEQYF. The CDR3 nucleotides read TGTGCCAGCAGCTTAACCACTGGCTCCTACGAGCAGTACTTC.

The rearrangement uses TRBV7-3 and TRBJ2-5, with 15 bases fitting TRBD2. Germline V lookup: CDR1 SGHTA, CDR2 FQGTGA. The CDR3 spans 14 residues. With V trimmed by 4 bases and J by 9 bases, 3 bases remained unmatched. The CDR3 sequence is CASSSGLAGGPQYF. The DNA for the CDR3 is TGTGCCAGCAGCTCCGGACTAGCGGGGGGGCCCCAGTACTTC.

The chain couples TRBV7-9 to TRBJ1-2; possible D gene TRBD1, 5 bases. V lost 5 bases to trimming and J lost 8 bases, with 15 bases between them. Germline V gene data show CDR1 as SEHNR and CDR2 as FQNEAQ (reference sequence). This CDR3 is 13 amino acids long. The CDR3 nucleotides read TGTGCCAGCAGCGGGGACGGCGTTTTGGGCTACACCTTC. It encodes CASSGDGVLGYTF. The full variable domain, in which reference TRBV7-9 and TRBJ1-2 provide the parts outside the CDR3, is DTGVSQNPRHKITKRGQNVTFRCDPISEHNRLYWYRQTLGQGPEFLTYFQNEAQLEKSRLLSDRFSAERPKGSFSTLEIQRTEQGDSAMYLCASSGDGVLGYTFGSGTRLTVV.

This clonotype was counted between two and nine times. The rearrangement uses TRBV12-3 or TRBV12-4 and TRBJ2-5; D unclear. The length of the CDR3 is 16 residues. The V gene lost 7 bases and the J gene lost 4 bases, with 22 bases spanning the gap. CDR3 nucleotides: TGTGCCAGCACCCTGCTGTCCGGCCCGGGTTTAGAGACCCAGTACTTC. Translation gives CASTLLSGPGLETQYF.

The chain combines TRBV7-2 with TRBJ2-1; D is unresolved. The V gene lost 3 bases and the J gene lost 6 bases, with 6 bases spanning the gap. There are 12 residues in the CDR3. Germline CDR1 SGHTA, CDR2 FQGNSA. The CDR3 coding sequence is TGTGCCAGCAGCTTGTTTTCCAATGAGCAGTTCTTC. Its protein is CASSLFSNEQFF.

The V call is TRBV20-1, the J call TRBJ2-7; D uncertain. Per the germline V gene, CDR1 is DFQATT and CDR2 is SNEGSKA (reference sequence). CDR3 length: 12 amino acids. V was cut by 1 base and J by 1 base, with 5 bases left in between. The CDR3 DNA reads TGCAGTGCTAGAGTTGAGTCCTACGAGCAGTACTTC. Protein: CSARVESYEQYF.

This clonotype was recorded a few times. The chain links TRBV29-1 to TRBJ1-6; D remains ambiguous. V lost 4 bases and J 8 bases, leaving 12 bases between the germline ends. The CDR3 sequence is 13 residues long. Germline V gives CDR1 SQVTM, CDR2 ANQGSEA. The CDR3, as DNA: TGCAGCGTTGGTGCCAGCTCCGATTCACCCCTCCACTTT. This codes for CSVGASSDSPLHF.

This clonotype appeared many times. This sequence joins TRBV5-1 and TRBJ1-2, with 9 bases matching TRBD1. Germline CDR1 is SGHRS and CDR2 is YFSETQ. V lost 4 bases to trimming and J lost 0 bases; unmatched junction nucleotides: 4. The CDR3 has 15 amino acids. CDR3 in amino acids: CASSIGQGTNYGYTF. The CDR3 DNA follows: TGCGCCAGCAGCATCGGACAGGGGACTAACTATGGCTACACCTTC.

V gene TRBV7-9 combines with J gene TRBJ1-6; D perhaps matches TRBD1 (5 bases). Between the trimmed V and J ends, which lost 2 bases and 0 bases, there was a span of 14 bases. The CDR3 length is 18 residues. The germline gives CDR1 SEHNR, CDR2 FQNEAQ (reference sequence). The CDR3 nucleotides are TGTGCCAGCAGCTTATTGGGGGACGGAAGCTCCTATAATTCACCCCTCCACTTT. It encodes CASSLLGDGSSYNSPLHF. The whole variable domain, filled in from reference TRBV7-9 and TRBJ1-6, reads DTGVSQNPRHKITKRGQNVTFRCDPISEHNRLYWYRQTLGQGPEFLTYFQNEAQLEKSRLLSDRFSAERPKGSFSTLEIQRTEQGDSAMYLCASSLLGDGSSYNSPLHFGNGTRLTVT.

The chain links TRBV12-3 or TRBV12-4 to TRBJ2-2; D ambiguous. V lost 8 bases, J lost 5 bases, and 9 bases lay in between. This CDR3 contains 12 residues. The CDR3 coding sequence is TGTGCCAGCTTAATCAGGACCGGGGAGCTGTTTTTT. Its protein product is CASLIRTGELFF.

This clonotype was recorded a few times. This sequence joins TRBV12-3 or TRBV12-4 and TRBJ1-5, with D hard to call. This CDR3 contains 14 residues. The V gene lost 3 bases and the J gene lost 3 bases, with 9 bases spanning the gap. The CDR3 DNA reads as TGTGCCAGCAGTTTTATGGGGTCCAATCAGCCCCAGCATTTT. Translation: CASSFMGSNQPQHF.

The J gene is TRBJ2-7, the V gene TRBV28, with a possible D match to TRBD1 (6 bases). V lost 6 bases and J lost 2, with 17 bases in between. The length of the CDR3 is 15 residues. Germline values: CDR1 MDHEN, CDR2 SYDVKM. CDR3 sequence reads: CASSFTGRSPYEQYF. Here the CDR3 DNA reads TGTGCCAGCAGCTTCACAGGGAGATCCCCCTACGAGCAGTACTTC.

This sequence joins TRBV20-1 and TRBJ1-2; 8 nucleotides agree with TRBD1. This CDR3 spans 15 amino acids. Trimming removed 6 bases from V and 10 bases from J; junction bases left unmatched: 19. The germline gives CDR1 DFQATT, CDR2 SNEGSKA (reference sequence). The CDR3 DNA is TGCAGTGCCCTGTCAGGACAGGGAGCCGGGGGCCACTACACCTTC. The encoded protein is CSALSGQGAGGHYTF.

The chain couples TRBV3-1 to TRBJ2-7; D could derive from TRBD1 or TRBD2 (5 bases each). Trimming removed 3 bases from V and 6 bases from J, with 18 bases in between. The CDR3 runs 15 residues. Germline CDR1 is LGHDT and CDR2 is YNNKEL (reference sequence). CDR3 nucleotide sequence: TGTGCCAGCAGCCAGAGTCTGAGGGGCATCGGCGAGCAGTACGTC. Translated: CASSQSLRGIGEQYV.